One TCR beta chain is described in this entry. What it binds is not known. The data were obtained in a study of CD8+ T cells in alopecia areata. General observations from the study: Although TCR sharing was seen in mice, sharing across patients was less clear, possibly for HLA-related reasons.

PBMCs served as the source from which CD4+ and CD8+ T cells were sorted. Germline V CDR1 and CDR2: LGHNA, YSLEER. CDR3 length: 17 amino acids. V was shortened by 1 base and J by 3 bases, with 16 bases between the two germline ends. After isolation, RNA underwent reverse transcription to generate cDNA as the sequencing template. Repertoires were generated with immunoSEQ multiplex PCR, while TCRdb's copy carries only in-frame clones and drops some. This sample has almost 35,000 clones; 45% to 60% occur once, and the top ten carry under 50%. The rearrangement links TRBV4-3 to TRBJ2-1, with a weak D call TRBD2 (5 bases). The sequence derives from a human donor with alopecia areata. Sequenced: NKG2D-high CD8+ T cells sorted from blood. CDR3 amino acids: CASSQGLGRALYNEQFF. The CDR3 nucleotides are TGCGCCAGCAGCCAAGGCTTAGGGCGGGCGCTCTACAATGAGCAGTTCTTC.